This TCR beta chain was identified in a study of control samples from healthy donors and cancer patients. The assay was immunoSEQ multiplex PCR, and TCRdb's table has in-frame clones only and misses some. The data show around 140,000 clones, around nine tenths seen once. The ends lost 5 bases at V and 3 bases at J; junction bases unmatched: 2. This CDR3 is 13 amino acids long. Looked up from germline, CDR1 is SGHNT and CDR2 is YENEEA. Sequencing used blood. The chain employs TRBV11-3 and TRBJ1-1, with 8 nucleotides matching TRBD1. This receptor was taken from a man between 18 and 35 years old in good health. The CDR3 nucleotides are TGTGCCAGCAGCCCGGGACAGGACACTGAAGCTTTCTTT. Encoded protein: CASSPGQDTEAFF. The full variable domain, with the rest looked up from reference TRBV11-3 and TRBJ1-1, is EAGVVQSPRYKIIEKKQPVAFWCNPISGHNTLYWYLQNLGQGPELLIRYENEEAVDDSQLPKDRFSAERLKGVDSTLKIQPAELGDSAVYLCASSPGQDTEAFFGQGTRLTVV.